This T cell receptor (beta chain) originates from a study of shared clonotypes between healthy human individuals. The study enrolled healthy HIV-negative adults without recent acute infections or vaccinations as donors. From CD4+ cells came CD45RA+ naive and CD45RA-negative memory subsets. Produced via immunoSEQ multiplex PCR; TCRdb's table is partial and in-frame only. The sample consists of some 2.4 million clones, approximately 93% of them appearing once. This CDR3 is built from 16 residues. Deletions cut 3 bases from V and 1 base from J, with 11 bases between. Germline V CDR1 and CDR2: SGDLS, YYNGEE.

Specimen: naive CD4+ T cells from PBMCs. Subset in this sample: CD45RA+ positively selected. This clonotype was sampled from a man between 18 and 29 years old in good health. Some clones in this sample may be carry-over from other donors' samples. This chain joins TRBV9 and TRBJ2-6, with a tentative D call TRBD1 (5 bases). The CDR3 loop reads CASSGQTDSGANVLTF. The CDR3 DNA is TGTGCCAGCAGCGGACAGACCGATTCTGGGGCCAACGTCCTGACTTTC.